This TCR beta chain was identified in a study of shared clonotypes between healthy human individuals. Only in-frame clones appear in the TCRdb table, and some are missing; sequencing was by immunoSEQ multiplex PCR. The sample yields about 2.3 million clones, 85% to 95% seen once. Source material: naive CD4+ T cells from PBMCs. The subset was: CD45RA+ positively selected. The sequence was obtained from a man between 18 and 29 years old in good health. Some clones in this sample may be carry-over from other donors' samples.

DNA of the CDR3: TGTGCCAGCAGTGCGGCAGGGCGAAACACCATATATTTT. It codes for CASSAAGRNTIYF. The rearrangement links TRBV25-1 to TRBJ1-3, with D perhaps matching TRBD1 (5 bases). The CDR3 is 13 residues long. V dropped 4 bases and J dropped 5 bases, with 9 bases sitting between them. Germline V gene lookup returns CDR1 MGHDK and CDR2 SYGVNS.